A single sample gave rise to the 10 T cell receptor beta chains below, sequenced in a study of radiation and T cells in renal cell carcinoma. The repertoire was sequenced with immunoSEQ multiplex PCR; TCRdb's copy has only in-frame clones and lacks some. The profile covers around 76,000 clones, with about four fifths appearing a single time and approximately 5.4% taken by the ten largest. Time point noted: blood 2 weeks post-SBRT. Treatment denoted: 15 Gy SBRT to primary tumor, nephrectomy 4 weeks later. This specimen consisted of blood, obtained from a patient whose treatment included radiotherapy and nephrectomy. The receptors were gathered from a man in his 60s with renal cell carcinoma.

CDR3 region: CASSVDPSGSFFTDTQYF. CDR3 nucleotide sequence: TGTGCCAGCAGCGTAGACCCTAGCGGGAGCTTTTTCACAGATACGCAGTATTTT. The chain combines TRBV9 with TRBJ2-3, with TRBD2 identical over 10 bases. CDR1 SGDLS and CDR2 YYNGEE come from the germline V gene. This CDR3 has 18 amino acids. Unmatched junction bases numbered 9, after V lost 0 bases and J lost 2 bases.

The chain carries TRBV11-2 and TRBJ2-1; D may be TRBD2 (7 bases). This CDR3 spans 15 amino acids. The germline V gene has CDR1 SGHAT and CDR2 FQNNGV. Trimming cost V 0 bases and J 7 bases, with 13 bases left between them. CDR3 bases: TGTGCCAGCAGCTTAGATAGGGGGGGGTTGAATGAGCAGTTCTTC. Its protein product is CASSLDRGGLNEQFF. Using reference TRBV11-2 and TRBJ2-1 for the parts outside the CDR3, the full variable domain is EAGVAQSPRYKIIEKRQSVAFWCNPISGHATLYWYQQILGQGPKLLIQFQNNGVVDDSQLPKDRFSAERLKGVDSTLKIQPAKLEDSAVYLCASSLDRGGLNEQFFGPGTRLTVL.

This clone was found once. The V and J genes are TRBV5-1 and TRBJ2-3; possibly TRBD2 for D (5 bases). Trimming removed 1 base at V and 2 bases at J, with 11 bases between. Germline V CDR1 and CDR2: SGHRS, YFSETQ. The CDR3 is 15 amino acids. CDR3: CASSLYGEATDTQYF. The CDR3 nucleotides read TGCGCCAGCAGCTTGTACGGGGAAGCCACAGATACGCAGTATTTT.

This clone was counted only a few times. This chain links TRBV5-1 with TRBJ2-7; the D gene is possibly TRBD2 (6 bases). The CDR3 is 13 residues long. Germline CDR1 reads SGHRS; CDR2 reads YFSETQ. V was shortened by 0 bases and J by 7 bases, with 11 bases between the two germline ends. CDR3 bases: TGCGCCAGCAGCTTGGAGGCGCGGGATGAGCAGTACTTC. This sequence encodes CASSLEARDEQYF. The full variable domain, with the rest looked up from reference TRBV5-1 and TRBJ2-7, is KAGVTQTPRYLIKTRGQQVTLSCSPISGHRSVSWYQQTPGQGLQFLFEYFSETQRNKGNFPGRFSGRQFSNSRSEMNVSTLELGDSALYLCASSLEARDEQYFGPGTRLTVT.

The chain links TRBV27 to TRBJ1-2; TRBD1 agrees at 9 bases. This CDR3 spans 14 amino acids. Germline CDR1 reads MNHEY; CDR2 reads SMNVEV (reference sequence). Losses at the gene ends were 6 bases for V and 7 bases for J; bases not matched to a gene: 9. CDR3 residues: CASSWDRVYGGYTF. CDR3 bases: TGTGCCAGCAGCTGGGACAGGGTTTATGGTGGCTACACCTTC.

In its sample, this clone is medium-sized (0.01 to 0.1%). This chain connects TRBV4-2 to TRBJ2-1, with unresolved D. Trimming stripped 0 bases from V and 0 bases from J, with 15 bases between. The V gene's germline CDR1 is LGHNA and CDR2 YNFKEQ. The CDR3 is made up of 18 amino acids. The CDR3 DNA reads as TGTGCCAGCAGCCAAGAAACGGTCAGGCCCGGCTCCTACAATGAGCAGTTCTTC. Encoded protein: CASSQETVRPGSYNEQFF.

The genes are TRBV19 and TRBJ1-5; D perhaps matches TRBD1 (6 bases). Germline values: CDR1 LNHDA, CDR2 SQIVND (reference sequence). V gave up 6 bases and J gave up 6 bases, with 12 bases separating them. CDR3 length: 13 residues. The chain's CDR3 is CASRLQGTQPQHF. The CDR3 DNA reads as TGTGCCAGTAGATTACAGGGTACTCAGCCCCAGCATTTT.

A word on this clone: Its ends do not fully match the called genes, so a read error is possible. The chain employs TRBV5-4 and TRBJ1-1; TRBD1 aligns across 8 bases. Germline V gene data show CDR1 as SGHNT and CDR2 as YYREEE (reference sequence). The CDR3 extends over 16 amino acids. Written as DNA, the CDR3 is TGTGCCGGCAGCCTTGGACAGGGATTTTTGAACACTGAAGCTTTCTTT. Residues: CAGSLGQGFLNTEAFF.

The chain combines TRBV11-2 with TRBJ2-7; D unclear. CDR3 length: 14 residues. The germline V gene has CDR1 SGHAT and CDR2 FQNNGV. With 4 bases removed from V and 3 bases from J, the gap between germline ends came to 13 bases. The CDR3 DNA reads TGTGCCAGCAGCTCCACGGTGGCACGCTACGAGCAGTACTTC. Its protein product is CASSSTVARYEQYF.

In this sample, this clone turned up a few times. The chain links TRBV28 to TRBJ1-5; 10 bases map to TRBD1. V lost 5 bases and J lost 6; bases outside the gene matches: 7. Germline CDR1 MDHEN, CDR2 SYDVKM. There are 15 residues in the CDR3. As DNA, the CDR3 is TGTGCCAGCAGTGTACCGACAGGGGGCGGTCAGCCCCAGCATTTT. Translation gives CASSVPTGGGQPQHF.